This T cell receptor beta chain is drawn from a study of T cell responses to AZD1222 COVID-19 vaccine. General study results and limits: Along spike, vaccine-associated CD4 TCRs were found throughout, with dominance at 160-218 and 743-854. The donor cohort was predominantly white British with a female majority, and clonal diversity may have been underestimated.

The method was immunoSEQ multiplex PCR; TCRdb's version includes in-frame clones alone and lacks a portion of them. The sample lists fewer than 110,000 clones; roughly 87% were seen once. Concerning this clone itself: Its target is not known.

V shed 6 bases and J shed 11 bases, with 20 bases lying between them. The CDR3 is made up of 13 amino acids. Germline CDR1 reads SGHKS; CDR2 reads YYEKEE (reference sequence). The sequence came from an adult in good health. The sequencing used peripheral blood, collected on day 0 of AZD1222 vaccination. The rearrangement joins TRBV5-5 to TRBJ1-1; D gene uncertain. The CDR3 coding sequence is TGTGCCAGCACCTTACAAGGTACGAAAAAGGCTTTCTTT. Amino acid sequence: CASTLQGTKKAFF.